Following are 27 T cell receptor beta chains from one sample sequenced in a study of blood T cell repertoires in COVID-19. Clones were sequenced by immunoSEQ multiplex PCR, and TCRdb holds only the in-frame ones, with some missing. The data hold roughly 280,000 clones, with about 91% observed a single time. The sequenced material came from PBMCs or T cells enriched from blood (not recorded which). These receptors came from a man aged 35-49 years who had been exposed to COVID-19.

This chain connects TRBV11-3 to TRBJ2-3; tentative D call: TRBD1 (6 bases). The CDR3 extends over 15 amino acids. Germline CDR1 reads SGHNT; CDR2 reads YENEEA. V shed 4 bases and J shed 5 bases, with 16 bases lying between them. The CDR3 sequence: CASSSLFMDRDTQYF. DNA for the CDR3: TGTGCCAGCAGCTCCCTATTCATGGACAGAGATACGCAGTATTTT.

The rearrangement joins TRBV4-3 to TRBJ1-2; 9 nucleotides align to TRBD1. From germline, CDR1 is LGHNA and CDR2 YSLEER. The CDR3 spans 16 residues. Trimming at V came to 3 bases and at J to 4 bases, leaving 9 bases not matched to a gene. The DNA for the CDR3 is TGCGCCAGCAGCCACCATGGACAGGGGCAGGGCTATGGCTACACCTTC. It yields the protein CASSHHGQGQGYGYTF.

Only a few counts were recorded for this clone. The chain has TRBV11-2 and TRBJ2-1; 13 bases are shared with TRBD2. Germline lookup yields CDR1 SGHAT and CDR2 FQNNGV. The CDR3 covers 15 residues. The J segment lost 7 bases and the V segment lost 5 bases, leaving 5 bases of the junction unmatched. The CDR3 reads CASSAWTSGGNEQFF. As DNA, the CDR3 is TGTGCCAGCAGCGCTTGGACTAGCGGGGGAAATGAGCAGTTCTTC.

The chain uses TRBV28 and TRBJ1-6, with TRBD1 as a possible D gene (6 bases). From germline, CDR1 is MDHEN and CDR2 SYDVKM. V lost 2 bases and J 18 bases, leaving 17 bases between the germline ends. The CDR3 length is 13 residues. CDR3: CASSLHLAGAPHF. The CDR3 DNA reads as TGTGCCAGCAGTTTACACCTCGCAGGGGCGCCCCACTTT. Variable domain in full (rest from reference TRBV28 and TRBJ1-6): DVKVTQSSRYLVKRTGEKVFLECVQDMDHENMFWYRQDPGLGLRLIYFSYDVKMKEKGDIPEGYSVSREKKERFSLILESASTNQTSMYLCASSLHLAGAPHFGNGTRLTVT.

V usage is TRBV5-1 and J usage is TRBJ1-5, with a weak D call TRBD1 (6 bases). V was shortened by 5 bases and J by 5 bases, with 11 bases between the two germline ends. Germline lookup yields CDR1 SGHRS and CDR2 YFSETQ. This CDR3 has 13 residues. The CDR3 DNA reads TGCGCCAGCAGTTACTCAGGGGATCAGCCCCAGCATTTT. Translating gives CASSYSGDQPQHF.

The J gene is TRBJ2-5, the V gene TRBV28; 9 nucleotides agree with TRBD2. The V gene's germline CDR1 is MDHEN and CDR2 SYDVKM. CDR3 length: 13 amino acids. The V and J ends lost 7 bases and 7 bases, in that order; junction bases with no gene match: 7. The CDR3 spells CASTSGTAGTQYF. CDR3 bases: TGTGCCAGCACTAGCGGGACAGCGGGGACCCAGTACTTC. Variable domain in full (rest from reference TRBV28 and TRBJ2-5): DVKVTQSSRYLVKRTGEKVFLECVQDMDHENMFWYRQDPGLGLRLIYFSYDVKMKEKGDIPEGYSVSREKKERFSLILESASTNQTSMYLCASTSGTAGTQYFGPGTRLLVL.

This clone occurred once. The gene calls are TRBV4-2 and TRBJ1-5, with 7 bases fitting TRBD1. J lost 0 bases, V lost 1 base, and 12 bases had no gene match. CDR1 is LGHNA, CDR2 YNFKEQ, per germline. CDR3 length: 19 residues. CDR3 in DNA: TGTGCCAGCAGCCAAGTCAGACAGGGCCCCGAAAATAGCAATCAGCCCCAGCATTTT. Translating it yields CASSQVRQGPENSNQPQHF.

This chain joins TRBV9 and TRBJ2-1, with D tentatively TRBD2 (5 bases). V was clipped by 0 bases and J by 6 bases, with 13 bases between them. Germline V CDR1 and CDR2: SGDLS, YYNGEE. This CDR3 has 15 residues. This chain's CDR3 is CASSVGRRMVNEQFF. CDR3 DNA: TGTGCCAGCAGCGTAGGACGGAGGATGGTCAATGAGCAGTTCTTC.

The chain employs TRBV30 and TRBJ2-1, with 14 bases identical to TRBD2. Germline CDR1 GTSNPN, CDR2 SVGIG (reference sequence). J lost 7 bases, V lost 2 bases, and 4 bases had no gene match. The CDR3 is 15 residues long. For the CDR3, the DNA is TGTGCCTGGAGTCGAGGGACTAGCGGGAGTAATGAGCAGTTCTTC. Translated: CAWSRGTSGSNEQFF.

V usage is TRBV9 and J usage is TRBJ1-1; TRBD1 agrees at 7 bases. V lost 0 bases, J lost 0 bases, and 2 bases stayed unmatched. The V gene's germline CDR1 is SGDLS and CDR2 YYNGEE. CDR3 length equals 15 residues. The CDR3 region is CASSVVGQLNTEAFF. CDR3 nucleotides: TGTGCCAGCAGCGTAGTGGGACAGTTGAACACTGAAGCTTTCTTT.

The rearrangement uses TRBV28 and TRBJ1-5, with unresolved D. The V gene's germline CDR1 is MDHEN and CDR2 SYDVKM. The V end was cut by 8 bases, the J end by 4 bases, with 18 bases between. This CDR3 is built from 15 residues. CDR3 sequence: CASGGRSGWNQPQHF. The DNA for the CDR3 is TGTGCCAGCGGTGGGAGGTCAGGTTGGAATCAGCCCCAGCATTTT.

This clone was counted once. V gene TRBV29-1 combines with J gene TRBJ2-5, with TRBD2 as a possible D gene (6 bases). Trimming removed 1 base at V and 4 bases at J, with 16 bases between. This CDR3 has 15 amino acids. Germline CDR1 and CDR2: SQVTM and ANQGSEA. The CDR3 loop reads CSVEGWGGRLETQYF. The CDR3 coding sequence is TGCAGCGTTGAAGGGTGGGGAGGCAGGCTAGAGACCCAGTACTTC.

The J gene is TRBJ2-7, the V gene TRBV28; 13 positions agree with TRBD2. Germline V gene lookup returns CDR1 MDHEN and CDR2 SYDVKM. The J segment lost 2 bases and the V segment lost 4 bases, leaving 5 bases of the junction unmatched. The CDR3 consists of 16 residues. CDR3 loop: CASSSRLAGGTYEQYF. The CDR3 DNA is TGTGCCAGCAGTTCCCGACTAGCGGGAGGTACCTACGAGCAGTACTTC.

V usage is TRBV27 and J usage is TRBJ2-1; 10 bases map to TRBD2. This CDR3 has 15 residues. The V segment lost 6 bases and the J segment 7 bases; nucleotides outside the gene matches: 9. The germline gives CDR1 MNHEY, CDR2 SMNVEV (reference sequence). The CDR3 spells CASSPTSGTENEQFF. CDR3 coding DNA: TGTGCCAGCAGCCCAACTAGCGGGACCGAAAATGAGCAGTTCTTC.

This chain joins TRBV28 and TRBJ1-5; D is possibly TRBD1 (6 bases). Trimming removed 5 bases at V and 2 bases at J, with 19 bases between. Germline values: CDR1 MDHEN, CDR2 SYDVKM. This CDR3 region has 17 residues. For the CDR3, the DNA is TGTGCCAGCAGTCGCCTCAGACAGGCGGACGGCAATCAGCCCCAGCATTTT. Protein sequence: CASSRLRQADGNQPQHF.

The count of this clone is one. The rearrangement uses TRBV27 and TRBJ2-7; weak D call: TRBD1 (6 bases). Trimming cost V 8 bases and J 6 bases, with 17 bases left between them. The germline CDR1 and CDR2 sequences are MNHEY and SMNVEV (reference sequence). This CDR3 is 13 amino acids long. CDR3 sequence (DNA): TGTGCCAGCGGTTGGGACACCTCCGGCGAGCAGTACTTC. The encoded protein is CASGWDTSGEQYF.

The V and J genes are TRBV23-1 and TRBJ2-7, with a weak D call TRBD1 (6 bases). TRBV23-1 is assigned to the ORF class and has an uncertain function. CDR3 length: 14 residues. V dropped 8 bases and J dropped 3 bases, with 17 bases sitting between them. CDR3 bases: TGCGCCAGCTACCTGGCGGACAGATACTACGAGCAGTACTTC. It codes for CASYLADRYYEQYF.

The V call is TRBV5-1, the J call TRBJ2-7; 7 bases fit TRBD1. CDR1 and CDR2 from the germline V gene are SGHRS and YFSETQ. The J segment lost 5 bases and the V segment lost 3 bases, leaving 26 bases of the junction unmatched. The CDR3 has 20 residues. The CDR3 loop is CASSSEPLTGVGEWADEQYF. The CDR3 DNA is TGCGCCAGCAGCTCGGAACCGCTCACAGGGGTGGGGGAGTGGGCCGACGAGCAGTACTTC.

This sequence joins TRBV11-3 and TRBJ2-7, with 10 nucleotides matching TRBD2. V lost 5 bases and J lost 7; bases outside the gene matches: 8. The CDR3 spans 14 residues. Germline V CDR1 and CDR2: SGHNT, YENEEA. CDR3 bases: TGTGCCAGCAGCCCCGGGACTAGCGTCAGTGAGCAGTACTTC. Translation gives CASSPGTSVSEQYF.

V and J are TRBV27 and TRBJ1-1; D gene uncertain. The germline gives CDR1 MNHEY, CDR2 SMNVEV (reference sequence). V lost 2 bases and J 1 base, leaving 8 bases between the germline ends. The CDR3 totals 14 residues. CDR3 DNA: TGTGCCAGCAGTTTACGCTATGGGAACACTGAAGCTTTCTTT. It yields the protein CASSLRYGNTEAFF.

The chain combines TRBV14 with TRBJ1-2, with D unresolved. The CDR3 has 13 amino acids. Germline values: CDR1 SGHDN, CDR2 FVKESK. V was trimmed by 0 bases and J by 5 bases, leaving 7 bases between them. CDR3 bases: TGTGCCAGCAGCCAAGAGCGTCCGTATGGCTACACCTTC. This gives the protein CASSQERPYGYTF.

This clone has just one count. This chain uses TRBV2 with TRBJ2-5; D may be TRBD1 (5 bases). The germline gives CDR1 SNHLY, CDR2 FYNNEI. CDR3 length: 12 amino acids. Trimming shortened V by 4 bases and J by 3 bases, and 6 bases separated the two germline ends. The CDR3 spells CASSVGEETQYF. In DNA, the CDR3 is TGTGCCAGCAGTGTAGGGGAAGAGACCCAGTACTTC.

CDR3 sequence reads: CASSPRDGSSGANVLTF. The CDR3 DNA sequence: TGTGCCAGCAGTCCGCGGGACGGGAGCTCTGGGGCCAACGTCCTGACTTTC. This rearrangement joins TRBV27 to TRBJ2-6; tentative D call: TRBD2 (6 bases). Looked up from germline, CDR1 is MNHEY and CDR2 is SMNVEV (reference sequence). V lost 5 bases and J 0 bases, leaving 14 bases between the germline ends. The CDR3 is 17 amino acids.

CDR3 region: CASSALEDRGNQPQHF. The CDR3 bases are TGTGCCAGCAGTGCATTGGAGGACAGGGGAAATCAGCCCCAGCATTTT. This chain connects TRBV27 to TRBJ1-5; 9 nucleotides align to TRBD1. The germline V gene encodes CDR1 MNHEY and CDR2 SMNVEV (reference sequence). V lost 5 bases and J lost 4; bases outside the gene matches: 9. The CDR3 has 16 amino acids.

V and J are TRBV15 and TRBJ2-5; 8 bases fit TRBD2. There are 15 residues in the CDR3. Losses at the gene ends were 6 bases for V and 4 bases for J; bases not matched to a gene: 10. The germline gives CDR1 LNHNV, CDR2 YYDKDF (reference sequence). The CDR3 loop is CATSPGGAVGETQYF. CDR3 DNA sequence: TGTGCCACCAGTCCCGGGGGGGCGGTCGGAGAGACCCAGTACTTC.

V and J are TRBV3-1 (or the pseudogene TRBV3-2) and TRBJ1-1; D possibly corresponds to TRBD1 (5 bases). Germline V gene sequence: CDR1 LGHDT, CDR2 YNNKEL (reference sequence). CDR3 size: 12 residues. The V and J ends lost 4 bases and 6 bases respectively, with 9 bases between them. The CDR3 loop reads CASSPGGAEAFF. The CDR3 bases are TGTGCCAGCAGCCCGGGGGGGGCTGAAGCTTTCTTT.

The rearrangement links TRBV7-9 to TRBJ1-2; 10 bases agree with TRBD1. V shed 4 bases and J 2 bases; nucleotides not matched to a gene: 7. The CDR3 totals 16 residues. Germline loops: CDR1 SEHNR, CDR2 FQNEAQ (reference sequence). CDR3 bases: TGTGCCAGCAGCTCCTCCACGGGACAGGGGAACTATGGCTACACCTTC. Its protein is CASSSSTGQGNYGYTF.